The subject of this entry is one T cell receptor (beta chain). The data belong to a study of blood T cell repertoires in COVID-19. This CDR3 has 15 residues. Trimming stripped 1 base from V and 2 bases from J, with 8 bases between. The germline CDR1 and CDR2 sequences are LGHDT and YNNKEL (reference sequence). The authors' processing: Nucleated cell counts were estimated from reference gene primer amplification. Clones were read by immunoSEQ multiplex PCR, and TCRdb kept only the in-frame ones, dropping some. That table supplies the V and J calls and clone size; D and trimming were determined from the DNA. Among approximately 180,000 clones listed, approximately 79% were seen once.

V gene TRBV3-1 (or the pseudogene TRBV3-2) combines with J gene TRBJ2-2; no reliable D call. The specimen was peripheral blood. This sequence was found in a woman aged 65 to 85 with acute or convalescent COVID-19. CDR3 DNA sequence: TGTGCCAGCAGCCAAGTTGGCTTAAACACCGGGGAGCTGTTTTTT. Protein sequence: CASSQVGLNTGELFF.